This T cell receptor (beta chain) was obtained from a study of T cell responses to AZD1222 COVID-19 vaccine. Study-level information: Second doses at about 4 or about 12 weeks were pooled.

Trimming cost V 0 bases and J 8 bases, with 12 bases left between them. The CDR3 consists of 14 residues. Germline loops: CDR1 SGHDN, CDR2 FVKESK. General study results and limits: There were repertoire samples only from the period after the peak T cell response. Elevations in Spike-specific TCR breadth and depth followed administration of two AZD1222 doses. Among the donors, most were white British and more were female, and clonal diversity was possibly underestimated.

The table came from immunoSEQ multiplex PCR; TCRdb's copy has only in-frame clones and leaves some out. This table has about 140,000 clones, around 89% appearing once. On this clone itself: Its matching antigen is unknown.

The source is an adult in good health. The sequencing here drew on peripheral blood, taken on day 0 of AZD1222 vaccination. J is TRBJ2-3 and V is TRBV14; D is perhaps TRBD1 (5 bases). The CDR3 reads CASSQDRGLSTQYF. The CDR3 bases are TGTGCCAGCAGCCAAGATAGGGGTTTGAGTACGCAGTATTTT.